This passage covers 27 T cell receptor beta chains from one sample sequenced in a study of blood T cell repertoires in COVID-19. This table comes from immunoSEQ multiplex PCR, and its TCRdb copy is limited to in-frame clones, with some not included. The repertoire includes fewer than 120,000 clones, 88% of them detected once, and 3% to 3.5% sits in the top ten. Source material: peripheral blood. These TCRs come from a woman aged 50 to 60 with acute or convalescent COVID-19.

The genes are TRBV6-1 and TRBJ1-5; the match to TRBD1 covers 8 bases. Germline V gives CDR1 MNHNS, CDR2 SASEGT. The CDR3 has 18 residues. V lost 3 bases, J lost 0 bases, and 10 bases stayed unmatched. For the CDR3, the DNA is TGTGCCAGCAGTGACGCCAGAACAGGGGGTTATAGCAATCAGCCCCAGCATTTT. As protein: CASSDARTGGYSNQPQHF.

The table lists this clone with a few counts. The V and J genes are TRBV5-6 and TRBJ2-3; 10 bases agree with TRBD2. Germline trimming cut 4 bases from V and 2 bases from J; bases unmatched to any gene: 7. Germline V CDR1 and CDR2: SGHDT, YYEEEE. This CDR3 has 16 amino acids. CDR3 DNA: TGTGCCAGCAGCCCCCGGACTAGCGGCCCCACAGATACGCAGTATTTT. It codes for CASSPRTSGPTDTQYF.

The gene calls are TRBV18 and TRBJ2-7; D not resolved. This CDR3 is built from 14 residues. Germline assignment: CDR1 KGHSH and CDR2 LQKENI. V dropped 2 bases and J dropped 0 bases, with 8 bases sitting between them. CDR3 DNA sequence: TGTGCCAGCTCACCAACTTCGGGCTCCTACGAGCAGTACTTC. It translates to CASSPTSGSYEQYF.

This rearrangement joins TRBV9 to TRBJ1-2; tentative D call: TRBD1 (6 bases). V was clipped by 0 bases and J by 3 bases, with 6 bases between them. Germline V gives CDR1 SGDLS, CDR2 YYNGEE. CDR3 size: 13 residues. CDR3 DNA: TGTGCCAGCAGCGTAGAGGGGGACTATGGCTACACCTTC. It specifies CASSVEGDYGYTF.

This chain uses TRBV30 with TRBJ2-3; 8 bases match TRBD2. The CDR3 length is 15 residues. Germline CDR1 is GTSNPN and CDR2 is SVGIG (reference sequence). The trim removed 1 base at V and 5 bases at J, leaving 8 bases unmatched. This CDR3 is CAWSGASGYLDTQYF. CDR3 sequence (DNA): TGTGCCTGGAGTGGGGCTAGCGGGTATTTAGATACGCAGTATTTT.

This sequence joins TRBV3-1 (or the pseudogene TRBV3-2) and TRBJ2-7; D gene uncertain. Germline V gene data show CDR1 as LGHDT and CDR2 as YNNKEL (reference sequence). The CDR3 is 15 amino acids. Trimming removed 1 base from V and 0 bases from J, with 10 bases in between. The CDR3 protein is CASSQGGHSSYEQYF. Here the CDR3 DNA reads TGTGCCAGCAGCCAAGGCGGCCATAGCTCCTACGAGCAGTACTTC.

A few counts support this clone. The V gene is TRBV15, the J gene TRBJ1-2; TRBD1 might be the D (6 bases). Per germline, CDR1 LNHNV and CDR2 YYDKDF (reference sequence). The CDR3 sequence is 15 residues long. With 0 bases removed from V and 7 bases from J, the gap between germline ends came to 15 bases. The CDR3 coding sequence is TGTGCCACCAGCAGAGATTGGGGGCGGCAGGGTGGCTACACCTTC. It yields the protein CATSRDWGRQGGYTF.

This clone was seen just once. This sequence joins TRBV9 and TRBJ2-5; D gene unclear. V lost 0 bases, J lost 4 bases, and 4 bases lay in between. The CDR3 runs 12 residues. The germline V gene has CDR1 SGDLS and CDR2 YYNGEE. The CDR3 DNA is TGTGCCAGCAGCGTAGCTAGAGAGACCCAGTACTTC. Translated: CASSVARETQYF.

This clone was counted between two and nine times. This rearrangement joins TRBV11-3 to TRBJ2-1, with TRBD2 identical over 7 bases. Unmatched junction bases numbered 4, after V lost 6 bases and J lost 8 bases. CDR3 size: 12 residues. Looked up from germline, CDR1 is SGHNT and CDR2 is YENEEA. The CDR3 nucleotides read TGTGCCAGCAGTTTGACTAGCTATGAGCAGTTCTTC. Translating it yields CASSLTSYEQFF.

The rearrangement joins TRBV7-9 to TRBJ2-2; 10 nucleotides align to TRBD2. The CDR3 sequence is 15 residues long. Germline lookup yields CDR1 SEHNR and CDR2 FQNEAQ (reference sequence). The V and J ends lost 5 bases and 6 bases, in that order; junction bases with no gene match: 6. The CDR3 DNA is TGTGCCAGCAGCCAAACTAGCGGGACGGCCGGGGAGCTGTTTTTT. It specifies CASSQTSGTAGELFF.

This chain connects TRBV14 to TRBJ2-1; D is undetermined. The CDR3 consists of 15 residues. CDR1 SGHDN and CDR2 FVKESK come from the germline V gene. V lost 1 base and J 3 bases, leaving 10 bases between the germline ends. Written as DNA, the CDR3 is TGTGCCAGCAGCCAAGCTAGACCCTTCTACAATGAGCAGTTCTTC. This codes for CASSQARPFYNEQFF.

The rearrangement links TRBV27 to TRBJ2-7, with D unclear. Trimming pared 11 bases from V and 5 bases from J, leaving 7 bases between. Germline-derived CDR1 and CDR2 are MNHEY and SMNVEV (reference sequence). The CDR3 has 9 residues. For the CDR3, the DNA is TGTGCCCTAGGCCACGAGCAGTACTTC. This gives the protein CALGHEQYF.

The chain uses TRBV6-1 and TRBJ2-7; TRBD1 agrees at 7 bases. Germline V lookup: CDR1 MNHNS, CDR2 SASEGT. V was pared by 2 bases and J by 11 bases, with 12 bases of the junction left unmatched. This CDR3 spans 14 amino acids. CDR3 sequence reads: CASSELGDSPFEYF. The CDR3 DNA reads TGTGCCAGCAGTGAATTGGGGGACAGTCCCTTCGAGTACTTC.

The chain recombines TRBV11-2 with TRBJ2-7; 12 bases fit TRBD2. V lost 3 bases, J lost 6 bases, and 12 bases stayed unmatched. The CDR3 has 17 amino acids. In germline, CDR1 is SGHAT, CDR2 FQNNGV. The chain's CDR3 is CASSFLAGGPSSFEQYF. The CDR3, as DNA: TGTGCCAGCAGCTTTCTAGCGGGAGGGCCCTCGTCGTTCGAGCAGTACTTC.

V gene TRBV2 combines with J gene TRBJ2-5, with 8 positions matching TRBD2. Per the germline V gene, CDR1 is SNHLY and CDR2 is FYNNEI. This CDR3 comprises 16 residues. Trimming took 3 bases from V and 4 from J; bases not matched to a gene: 10. CDR3 bases: TGTGCCAGCAGTGAGGCGGGAGGTTTTTCCGGAGAGACCCAGTACTTC. It yields the protein CASSEAGGFSGETQYF.

The V gene is TRBV11-1, the J gene TRBJ2-2; 8 bases line up with TRBD2. This CDR3 is built from 15 residues. Germline V gives CDR1 SGHAT, CDR2 FQDESV (reference sequence). Trimming took 5 bases from V and 1 from J; bases not matched to a gene: 3. Here the CDR3 DNA reads TGTGCCAGCAGCCACCTAGCGGGGAACACCGGGGAGCTGTTTTTT. It codes for CASSHLAGNTGELFF.

The chain recombines TRBV18 with TRBJ2-5, with 7 bases lining up with TRBD1. This CDR3 comprises 14 residues. Losses at the gene ends were 3 bases for V and 7 bases for J; bases not matched to a gene: 8. Per germline, CDR1 KGHSH and CDR2 LQKENI. CDR3 loop: CASSPPGQKGTQYF. DNA of the CDR3: TGTGCCAGCTCACCCCCGGGACAGAAGGGGACCCAGTACTTC.

V and J are TRBV11-2 and TRBJ2-1; unclear D gene. This CDR3 is built from 13 residues. With 3 bases removed from V and 2 bases from J, the gap between germline ends came to 5 bases. Germline V gene lookup returns CDR1 SGHAT and CDR2 FQNNGV. The CDR3 DNA sequence: TGTGCCAGCAGCTTGGTAGCCTACAATGAGCAGTTCTTC. Encoded protein: CASSLVAYNEQFF.

A single count supports this clone. V gene TRBV29-1 combines with J gene TRBJ1-1, with D unresolved. Trimming cost V 6 bases and J 3 bases, with 11 bases left between them. Germline CDR1 reads SQVTM; CDR2 reads ANQGSEA. This CDR3 is built from 12 residues. In DNA form, the CDR3 reads TGCAGCGTGGGTCGCGGGGACACTGAAGCTTTCTTT. Translation: CSVGRGDTEAFF.

V usage is TRBV2 and J usage is TRBJ1-1; D not certain. V was trimmed by 8 bases and J by 5 bases, leaving 15 bases between them. CDR1 is SNHLY, CDR2 FYNNEI, per germline. The CDR3 runs to 13 residues. CDR3 sequence reads: CASSREASTEAFF. The CDR3 nucleotides read TGTGCCAGCTCCCGGGAGGCATCGACTGAAGCTTTCTTT.

This sequence joins TRBV10-2 and TRBJ2-1, with 11 bases identical to TRBD2. Germline-derived CDR1 and CDR2 are WSHSY and SAAADI. CDR3 length equals 14 residues. V was clipped by 6 bases and J by 4 bases; unmatched bases: 2. The CDR3 nucleotides are TGCGCCAGCAGCCCTAGCGGGAGGTACAATGAGCAGTTCTTC. Translating gives CASSPSGRYNEQFF.

V gene TRBV19 combines with J gene TRBJ2-5; 10 nucleotides match TRBD1. The germline gives CDR1 LNHDA, CDR2 SQIVND (reference sequence). J was trimmed by 6 bases and V by 3 bases; bases with no gene match: 10. The CDR3 covers 16 residues. CDR3 nucleotide sequence: TGTGCCAGTAGTATCTCCGGGACAGGGGATCAAAAGACCCAGTACTTC. Its translation is CASSISGTGDQKTQYF.

The chain links TRBV6-5 to TRBJ2-5, with 7 bases matching TRBD2. This CDR3 is 12 amino acids long. CDR1 and CDR2 from the germline V gene are MNHEY and SVGAGI. The junction had 0 bases not matched to a gene; V was cut back by 5 bases and J by 3 bases. CDR3 in amino acids: CASSLAEETQYF. The CDR3 region has the DNA TGTGCCAGCAGTCTAGCGGAAGAGACCCAGTACTTC.

V gene TRBV10-3 combines with J gene TRBJ2-3, with 9 nucleotides matching TRBD2. The V gene end was trimmed by 5 bases and the J gene end by 0 bases; junction bases not matched to a gene: 9. Germline V gives CDR1 ENHRY, CDR2 SYGVKD. This CDR3 comprises 17 residues. CDR3 nucleotides: TGTGCCATCAGTCCTTTTCAGACTAGCGGAAGCACAGATACGCAGTATTTT. Translated: CAISPFQTSGSTDTQYF.

V gene TRBV6-6 combines with J gene TRBJ1-1; D gene unclear. CDR3 size: 14 residues. Trimming shortened V by 6 bases and J by 7 bases, and 18 bases separated the two germline ends. Germline CDR1 reads MNHNY; CDR2 reads SVGAGI (reference sequence). CDR3 loop: CASSPREGLSEAFF. CDR3 sequence (DNA): TGTGCCAGCAGCCCGCGGGAAGGGTTGAGTGAAGCTTTCTTT.

The V call is TRBV18, the J call TRBJ2-1, with D unclear. V lost 2 bases to trimming and J lost 3 bases, with 8 bases between them. Per germline, CDR1 KGHSH and CDR2 LQKENI. The length of the CDR3 is 14 residues. CDR3 sequence: CASSPATNYNEQFF. The CDR3, as DNA: TGTGCCAGCTCACCAGCGACAAACTACAATGAGCAGTTCTTC.

CDR3 region: CASSRSGPREQYF. The CDR3 region has the DNA TGTGCCAGCAGCCGGAGCGGGCCGCGCGAGCAGTACTTC. The rearrangement uses TRBV3-1 (or the pseudogene TRBV3-2) and TRBJ2-7, with D maybe TRBD2 (6 bases). V was trimmed by 4 bases and J by 6 bases, leaving 13 bases between them. Germline V gene lookup returns CDR1 LGHDT and CDR2 YNNKEL (reference sequence). CDR3 length equals 13 residues.